One sample yielded the 10 T cell receptor beta chains listed below, sequenced in a study of cytomegalovirus exposure and HLA in healthy donors. The PCR employed 60 Vbeta primers together with 13 Jbeta primers. Data came from immunoSEQ multiplex PCR; TCRdb stores just in-frame clones and leaves some out. Seen here are under 250,000 clones, 70% to 80% observed once, and the top ten hold 4.4%. Sequences were obtained from PBMCs. The source of these receptors is a woman aged 30 to 39 in good health and CMV-seropositive.

V gene TRBV7-9 combines with J gene TRBJ2-7; tentatively, D is TRBD2 (5 bases). Trimming took off 6 bases at V and 2 bases at J, with 11 bases between the two ends. Germline CDR1 reads SEHNR; CDR2 reads FQNEAQ (reference sequence). This CDR3 contains 13 residues. The chain's CDR3 is CASSSGIAYEQYF. The CDR3 nucleotides read TGTGCCAGCAGTTCCGGGATCGCCTACGAGCAGTACTTC.

CDR3 nucleotides: TGTGCCAGCAGTTGGGAAGGCAGGGAGAACACTGAAGCTTTCTTT. It encodes CASSWEGRENTEAFF. The J gene is TRBJ1-1, the V gene TRBV2; D possibly corresponds to TRBD1 (5 bases). The CDR3 spans 15 residues. Germline CDR1 and CDR2: SNHLY and FYNNEI. Trimming cost V 5 bases and J 1 base, with 14 bases left between them.

DNA of the CDR3: TGTGCCACTTTCTCTTGGGACATCCCCCTCTACGAGCAGTACTTC. Translating it yields CATFSWDIPLYEQYF. The chain joins TRBV6-1 to TRBJ2-7, with D possibly TRBD1 on 6 matching bases. The CDR3 is made up of 15 amino acids. Trimming took off 10 bases at V and 3 bases at J, with 22 bases between the two ends. Germline V CDR1 and CDR2: MNHNS, SASEGT.

Regarding this clone: Other DNA sequences in the same sample also yield this CDR3. V and J are TRBV9 and TRBJ2-7; D might be TRBD1 (6 bases). Looked up from germline, CDR1 is SGDLS and CDR2 is YYNGEE. The CDR3 consists of 14 residues. Trimming removed 2 bases at V and 3 bases at J, with 12 bases between. This chain's CDR3 is CASSVQGSSYEQYF. The CDR3 coding sequence is TGTGCCAGCAGCGTTCAGGGGAGTAGCTACGAGCAGTACTTC.

Only one count was recorded for this clone. This chain joins TRBV2 and TRBJ1-1; D remains ambiguous. The V gene's germline CDR1 is SNHLY and CDR2 FYNNEI. The germline V and J ends were trimmed by 4 bases and 3 bases, with 12 bases remaining between them. This CDR3 comprises 14 residues. The chain's CDR3 is CASSGRRRDTEAFF. As DNA, the CDR3 is TGTGCCAGCAGTGGTAGACGGAGAGACACTGAAGCTTTCTTT.

The chain is built from TRBV4-3 and TRBJ2-2, with D possibly TRBD2 on 6 matching bases. The length of the CDR3 is 15 residues. V lost 3 bases and J lost 6, with 14 bases in between. The germline V gene has CDR1 LGHNA and CDR2 YSLEER. CDR3 amino acids: CASSQDLREAGELFF. DNA for the CDR3: TGCGCCAGCAGCCAGGATCTCAGGGAGGCCGGGGAGCTGTTTTTT.

This clone appeared a single time. This sequence joins TRBV5-6 and TRBJ1-1; TRBD1 is a possible D gene (6 bases). Germline V gene sequence: CDR1 SGHDT, CDR2 YYEEEE. CDR3 length: 14 amino acids. V was clipped by 6 bases and J by 6 bases, with 18 bases between them. The CDR3 loop reads CASTLRGGAAEAFF. The CDR3 nucleotides are TGTGCCAGCACTCTAAGGGGGGGGGCGGCTGAAGCTTTCTTT.

The chain has TRBV2 and TRBJ1-5; TRBD1 matches at 7 bases. V was clipped by 5 bases and J by 1 base; unmatched bases: 5. The germline V gene has CDR1 SNHLY and CDR2 FYNNEI. CDR3 length equals 15 residues. CDR3 nucleotide sequence: TGTGCCAGCAGTCGGGACAGAGGAAGCAATCAGCCCCAGCATTTT. Encoded protein: CASSRDRGSNQPQHF.

This chain connects TRBV19 to TRBJ2-1; 7 positions agree with TRBD1. Trimming took 6 bases from V and 3 from J; bases not matched to a gene: 5. The germline V gene has CDR1 LNHDA and CDR2 SQIVND (reference sequence). The CDR3 is 14 amino acids. The CDR3 nucleotides are TGTGCCAGTAGAACAGGGACAGACTACAATGAGCAGTTCTTC. This translates into CASRTGTDYNEQFF.

This clone was observed a single time. J is TRBJ1-4 and V is TRBV7-9; D perhaps matches TRBD1 (5 bases). Trimming removed 1 base from V and 2 bases from J, with 14 bases in between. The germline CDR1 and CDR2 sequences are SEHNR and FQNEAQ (reference sequence). The CDR3 sequence is 17 residues long. The CDR3 region is CASSLVSGTWTNEKLFF. The CDR3 DNA is TGTGCCAGCAGCTTAGTGTCAGGGACTTGGACTAATGAAAAACTGTTTTTT.